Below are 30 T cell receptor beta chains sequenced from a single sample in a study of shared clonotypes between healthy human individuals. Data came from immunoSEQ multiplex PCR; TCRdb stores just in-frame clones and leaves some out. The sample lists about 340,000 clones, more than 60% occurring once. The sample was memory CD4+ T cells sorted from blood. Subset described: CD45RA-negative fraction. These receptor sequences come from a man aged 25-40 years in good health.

This CDR3 reads CASSVDGGLAGYNEQFF. The CDR3, as DNA: TGTGCCAGCAGCGTAGACGGGGGGCTAGCGGGCTACAATGAGCAGTTCTTC. The chain employs TRBV9 and TRBJ2-1; 8 bases fit TRBD2. The ends lost 0 bases at V and 3 bases at J; junction bases unmatched: 8. CDR1 and CDR2 (germline): SGDLS, YYNGEE. The CDR3 spans 17 residues.

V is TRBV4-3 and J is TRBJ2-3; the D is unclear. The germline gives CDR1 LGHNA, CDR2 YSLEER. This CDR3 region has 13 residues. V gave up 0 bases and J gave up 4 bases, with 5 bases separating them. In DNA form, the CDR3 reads TGCGCCAGCAGCCAAGATTGGGCAGATACGCAGTATTTT. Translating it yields CASSQDWADTQYF.

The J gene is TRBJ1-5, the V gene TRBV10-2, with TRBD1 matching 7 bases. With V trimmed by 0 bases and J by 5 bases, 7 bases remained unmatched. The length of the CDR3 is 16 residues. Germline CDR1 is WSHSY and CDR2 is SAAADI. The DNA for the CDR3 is TGCGCCAGCAGTGAGTCGACGAGGGGGCCTCATCAGCCCCAGCATTTT. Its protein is CASSESTRGPHQPQHF.

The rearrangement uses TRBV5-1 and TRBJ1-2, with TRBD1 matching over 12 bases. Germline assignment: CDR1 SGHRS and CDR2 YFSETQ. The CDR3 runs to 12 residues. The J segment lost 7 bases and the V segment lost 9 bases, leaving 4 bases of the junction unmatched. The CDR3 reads CATGQGAGGYTF. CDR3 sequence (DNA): TGCGCCACGGGACAGGGGGCAGGTGGCTACACCTTC.

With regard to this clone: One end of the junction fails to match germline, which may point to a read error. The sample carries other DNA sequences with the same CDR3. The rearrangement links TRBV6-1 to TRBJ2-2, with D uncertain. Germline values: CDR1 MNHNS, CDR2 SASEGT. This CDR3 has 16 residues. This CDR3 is CASSEEVGLNTGELFF. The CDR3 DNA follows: TGTGCCAGTAGTGAAGAAGTAGGGCTAAACACCGGGGAGCTGTTTTTT.

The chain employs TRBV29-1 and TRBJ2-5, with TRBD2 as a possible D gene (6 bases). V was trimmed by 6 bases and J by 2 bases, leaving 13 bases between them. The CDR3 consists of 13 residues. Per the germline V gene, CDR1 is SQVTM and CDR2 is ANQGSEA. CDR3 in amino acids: CSVDPGTQETQYF. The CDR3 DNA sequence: TGCAGCGTCGATCCGGGGACTCAAGAGACCCAGTACTTC.

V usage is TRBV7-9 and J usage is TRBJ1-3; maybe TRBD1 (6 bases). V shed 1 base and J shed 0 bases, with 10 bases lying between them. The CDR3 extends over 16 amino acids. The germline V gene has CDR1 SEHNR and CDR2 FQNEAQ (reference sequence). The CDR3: CASSLGGPTSGNTIYF. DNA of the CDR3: TGTGCCAGCAGCTTAGGGGGGCCGACCTCTGGAAACACCATATATTTT.

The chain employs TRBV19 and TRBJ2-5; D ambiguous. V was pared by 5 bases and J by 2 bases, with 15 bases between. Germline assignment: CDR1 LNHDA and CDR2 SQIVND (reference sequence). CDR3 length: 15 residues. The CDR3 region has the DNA TGTGCCAGTAGTCCCGCTTCCGGCATTCAAGAGACCCAGTACTTC. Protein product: CASSPASGIQETQYF. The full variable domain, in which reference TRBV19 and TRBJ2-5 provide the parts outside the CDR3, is DGGITQSPKYLFRKEGQNVTLSCEQNLNHDAMYWYRQDPGQGLRLIYYSQIVNDFQKGDIAEGYSVSREKKESFPLTVTSAQKNPTAFYLCASSPASGIQETQYFGPGTRLLVL.

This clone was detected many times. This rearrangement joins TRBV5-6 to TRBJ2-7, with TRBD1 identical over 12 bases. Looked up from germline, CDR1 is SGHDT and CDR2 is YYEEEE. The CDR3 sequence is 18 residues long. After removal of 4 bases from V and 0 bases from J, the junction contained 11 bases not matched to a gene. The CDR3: CASSRRGTGGPSSYEQYF. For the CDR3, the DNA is TGTGCCAGCAGCAGGAGGGGGACAGGGGGCCCAAGCTCCTACGAGCAGTACTTC.

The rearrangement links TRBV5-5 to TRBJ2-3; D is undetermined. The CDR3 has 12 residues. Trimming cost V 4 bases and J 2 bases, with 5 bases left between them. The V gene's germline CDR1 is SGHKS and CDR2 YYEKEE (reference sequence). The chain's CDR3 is CASSLYTDTQYF. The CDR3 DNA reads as TGTGCCAGCAGCCTATACACAGATACGCAGTATTTT. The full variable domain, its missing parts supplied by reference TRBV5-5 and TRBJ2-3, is DAGVTQSPTHLIKTRGQQVTLRCSPISGHKSVSWYQQVLGQGPQFIFQYYEKEERGRGNFPDRFSARQFPNYSSELNVNALLLGDSALYLCASSLYTDTQYFGPGTRLTVL.

The DNA for the CDR3 is TGTGCCAGCAGCTCGGATTCTCCCACAAGCTCCTACAATGAGCAGTTCTTC. Its protein product is CASSSDSPTSSYNEQFF. This chain joins TRBV5-5 and TRBJ2-1; D is uncertain. The CDR3 is 17 residues long. V was pared by 3 bases and J by 0 bases, with 16 bases between. The germline V gene has CDR1 SGHKS and CDR2 YYEKEE (reference sequence).

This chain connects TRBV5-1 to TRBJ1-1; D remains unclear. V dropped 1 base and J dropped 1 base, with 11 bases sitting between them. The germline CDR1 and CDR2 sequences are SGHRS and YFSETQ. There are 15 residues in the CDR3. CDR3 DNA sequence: TGCGCCAGCAGCTTGAATCGGCTCCGGAACACTGAAGCTTTCTTT. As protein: CASSLNRLRNTEAFF.

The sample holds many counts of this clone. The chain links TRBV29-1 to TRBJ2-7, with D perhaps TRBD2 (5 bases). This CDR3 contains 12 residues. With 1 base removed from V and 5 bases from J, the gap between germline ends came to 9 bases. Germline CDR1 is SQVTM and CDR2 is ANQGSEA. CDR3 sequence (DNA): TGCAGCGTTGAAGTGTCGAGGGACGAGCAGTACTTC. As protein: CSVEVSRDEQYF.

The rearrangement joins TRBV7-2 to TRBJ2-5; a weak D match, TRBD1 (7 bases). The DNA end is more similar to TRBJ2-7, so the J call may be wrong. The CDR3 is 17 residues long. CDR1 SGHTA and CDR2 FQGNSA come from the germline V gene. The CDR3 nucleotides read TGTGCCAGCAGCTTACGCCGTTGGACAGGAGGGGGCTACGAGCAGTACTTC. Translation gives CASSLRRWTGGGYEQYF.

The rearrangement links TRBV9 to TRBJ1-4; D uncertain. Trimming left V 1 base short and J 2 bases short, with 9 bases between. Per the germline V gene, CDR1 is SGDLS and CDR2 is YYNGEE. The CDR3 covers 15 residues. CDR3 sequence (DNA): TGTGCCAGCAGCGTACGTTTGTGGACTAATGAAAAACTGTTTTTT. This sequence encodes CASSVRLWTNEKLFF.

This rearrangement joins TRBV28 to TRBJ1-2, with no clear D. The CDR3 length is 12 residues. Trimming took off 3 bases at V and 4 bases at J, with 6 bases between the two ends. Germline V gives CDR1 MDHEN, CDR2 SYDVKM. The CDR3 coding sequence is TGTGCCAGCAGTTTTTGGGGCTATGGCTACACCTTC. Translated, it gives CASSFWGYGYTF.

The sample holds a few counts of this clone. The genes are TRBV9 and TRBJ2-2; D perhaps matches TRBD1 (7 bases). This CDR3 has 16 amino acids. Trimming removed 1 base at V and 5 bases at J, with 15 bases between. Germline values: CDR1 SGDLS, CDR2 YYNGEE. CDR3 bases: TGTGCCAGCAGCGTATCCGCGGCAGGGGGGACCGGGGAGCTGTTTTTT. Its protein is CASSVSAAGGTGELFF.

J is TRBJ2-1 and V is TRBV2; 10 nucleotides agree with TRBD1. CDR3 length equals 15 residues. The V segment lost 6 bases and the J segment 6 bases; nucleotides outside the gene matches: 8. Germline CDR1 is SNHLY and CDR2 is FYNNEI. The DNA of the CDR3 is TGTGCCAGCAGCCGGCGGACAGGGGGACCCAATGAGCAGTTCTTC. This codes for CASSRRTGGPNEQFF.

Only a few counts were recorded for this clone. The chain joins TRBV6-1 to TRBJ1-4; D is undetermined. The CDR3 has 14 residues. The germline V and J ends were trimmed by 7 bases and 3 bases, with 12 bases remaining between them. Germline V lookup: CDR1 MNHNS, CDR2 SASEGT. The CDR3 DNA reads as TGTGCCAGCAAGAGGGAACCGGCTAATGAAAAACTGTTTTTT. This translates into CASKREPANEKLFF.

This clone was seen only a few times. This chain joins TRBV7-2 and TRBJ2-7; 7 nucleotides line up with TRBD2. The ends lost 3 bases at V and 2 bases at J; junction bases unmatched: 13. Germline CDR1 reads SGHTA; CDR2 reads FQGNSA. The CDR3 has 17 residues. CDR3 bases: TGTGCCAGCAGCTTTTTTGGGGGGGGAGTTGACCCCTACGAGCAGTACTTC. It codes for CASSFFGGGVDPYEQYF.

Here the CDR3 DNA reads TGCGCCAGCAGTCCACAGGGCAGCTATGGCTACACCTTC. It codes for CASSPQGSYGYTF. The V and J genes are TRBV10-1 and TRBJ1-2; tentative D call: TRBD1 (6 bases). CDR1 is WNHNN and CDR2 is SYGVQD in the germline V gene (reference sequence). Trimming cost V 5 bases and J 4 bases, with 11 bases left between them. The CDR3 contains 13 residues.

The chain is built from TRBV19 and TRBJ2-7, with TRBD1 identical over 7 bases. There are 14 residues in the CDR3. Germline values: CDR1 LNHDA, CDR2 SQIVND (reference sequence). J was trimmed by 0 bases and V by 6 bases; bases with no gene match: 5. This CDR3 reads CASRKTGSSYEQYF. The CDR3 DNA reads TGTGCCAGTAGGAAGACAGGGAGCTCCTACGAGCAGTACTTC.

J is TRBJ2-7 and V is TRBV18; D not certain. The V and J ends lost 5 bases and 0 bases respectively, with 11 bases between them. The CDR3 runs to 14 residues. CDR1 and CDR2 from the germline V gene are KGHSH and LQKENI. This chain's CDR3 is CASSGQRSSYEQYF. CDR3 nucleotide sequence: TGTGCCAGCTCAGGGCAGCGCTCCTCCTACGAGCAGTACTTC.

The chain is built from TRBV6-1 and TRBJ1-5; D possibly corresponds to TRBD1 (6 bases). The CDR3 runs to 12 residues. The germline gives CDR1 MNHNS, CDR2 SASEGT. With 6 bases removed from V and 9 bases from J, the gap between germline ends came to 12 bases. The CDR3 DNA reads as TGTGCCAGCAGCCGGACGACAGGGCCCCAGCATTTT. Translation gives CASSRTTGPQHF.

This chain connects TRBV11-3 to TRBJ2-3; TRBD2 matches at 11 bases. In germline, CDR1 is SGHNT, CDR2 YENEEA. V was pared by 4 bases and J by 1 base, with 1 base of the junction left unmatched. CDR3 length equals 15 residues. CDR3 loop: CASSSSGGRTDTQYF. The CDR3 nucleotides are TGTGCCAGCAGCTCTAGCGGGGGGCGCACAGATACGCAGTATTTT.

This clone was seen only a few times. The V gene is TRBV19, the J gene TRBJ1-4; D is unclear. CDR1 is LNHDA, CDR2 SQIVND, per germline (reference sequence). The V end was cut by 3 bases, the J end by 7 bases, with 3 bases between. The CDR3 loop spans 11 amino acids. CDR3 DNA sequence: TGTGCCAGTAGTATGGGTGAAAAACTGTTTTTT. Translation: CASSMGEKLFF. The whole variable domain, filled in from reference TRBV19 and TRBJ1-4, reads DGGITQSPKYLFRKEGQNVTLSCEQNLNHDAMYWYRQDPGQGLRLIYYSQIVNDFQKGDIAEGYSVSREKKESFPLTVTSAQKNPTAFYLCASSMGEKLFFGSGTQLSVL.

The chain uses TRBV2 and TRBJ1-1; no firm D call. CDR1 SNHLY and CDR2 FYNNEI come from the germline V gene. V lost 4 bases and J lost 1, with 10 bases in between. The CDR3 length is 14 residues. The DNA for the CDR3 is TGTGCCAGCAGTGTGCCCCCTAGGAACACTGAAGCTTTCTTT. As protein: CASSVPPRNTEAFF.

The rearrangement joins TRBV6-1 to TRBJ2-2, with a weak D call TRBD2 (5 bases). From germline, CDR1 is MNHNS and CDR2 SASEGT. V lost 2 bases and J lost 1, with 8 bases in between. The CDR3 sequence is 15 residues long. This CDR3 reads CASSERRGNTGELFF. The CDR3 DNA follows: TGTGCCAGCAGTGAACGCCGGGGGAACACCGGGGAGCTGTTTTTT.

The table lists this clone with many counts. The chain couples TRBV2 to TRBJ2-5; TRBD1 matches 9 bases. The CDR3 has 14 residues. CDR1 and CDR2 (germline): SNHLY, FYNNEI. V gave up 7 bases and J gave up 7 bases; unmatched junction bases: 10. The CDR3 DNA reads TGTGCCAGCACCCGCGACAGGGGGAGTTGGACCCAGTACTTC. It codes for CASTRDRGSWTQYF.

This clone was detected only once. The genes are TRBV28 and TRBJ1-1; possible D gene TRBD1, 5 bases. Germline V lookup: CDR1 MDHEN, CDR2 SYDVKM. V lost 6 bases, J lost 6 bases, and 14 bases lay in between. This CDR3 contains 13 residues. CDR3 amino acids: CASSPLDIPEAFF. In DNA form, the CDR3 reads TGTGCCAGCAGCCCGCTGGACATCCCTGAAGCTTTCTTT.